This TCR beta chain is drawn from a study of spatial heterogeneity in lung cancer. TCRdb processed the 5' RACE reads anew with MiXCR; each CDR3 protein has one entry. The sample contains around 32,000 distinct CDR3 sequences, 8.5% to 12% of which appear only once. This clonotype has only a few counts. What it recognizes is unknown. The time point is: blood at routine non-recurrence follow-up after resection. General study findings and limits: TCRs found ubiquitously expanded in tumor appeared in blood more at resection than at follow-up.

J lost 10 bases, V lost 3 bases, and 11 bases had no gene match. The length of the CDR3 is 16 residues. Germline CDR1 is MDHEN and CDR2 is SYDVKM. The sample here was PBMCs, taken at follow-up. The TCR comes from a female donor with early-stage non-small cell lung cancer. V and J are TRBV28 and TRBJ2-1; 11 bases agree with TRBD2. The CDR3 sequence: CASSFPLTSGEREQFF. CDR3 in DNA: TGTGCCAGCAGTTTTCCCTTGACTAGCGGGGAGAGAGAGCAGTTCTTC.